This T cell receptor beta chain appears in the sequencing data of a study of technical replicates of blood from a few donors. The table came from immunoSEQ multiplex PCR; TCRdb's copy has only in-frame clones and leaves some out. The sample lists approximately 75,000 clones, around 97% occurring once. The CDR3 is 12 amino acids. Losses at the gene ends were 3 bases for V and 14 bases for J; bases not matched to a gene: 9. In germline, CDR1 is MDHEN, CDR2 SYDVKM. This chain uses TRBV28 with TRBJ2-5; TRBD1 matches 7 bases. This receptor was taken from a human donor in good health. The material sequenced was T cells isolated from PBMCs. The CDR3 coding sequence is TGTGCCAGCAGTTTCCGACAGGGCAGGGACTACTTC. Translation gives CASSFRQGRDYF.